The sequence of this T cell receptor (beta chain) was determined in a study of cytomegalovirus exposure and HLA in healthy donors. General study points: Most CMV-associated TCR beta chains appeared HLA-restricted in a later analysis.

PCR employed 60 Vbeta and 13 Jbeta primers. TCRdb's copy holds only in-frame clones and misses some; the assay was immunoSEQ multiplex PCR. The sample consists of 100,000 to 120,000 clones, 12% of them appearing once. Unmatched junction bases numbered 5, after V lost 1 base and J lost 2 bases. CDR1 LNHDA and CDR2 SQIVND come from the germline V gene (reference sequence). CDR3 size: 15 residues. This clone was seen a few times. Its antigen is undetermined. This sequence was found in a man aged 40-49 years in good health and CMV-seropositive. Sequenced material: PBMCs. This chain joins TRBV19 and TRBJ2-7, with 7 bases lining up with TRBD1. The CDR3 region is CASSIAPGQTYEQYF. The CDR3 DNA follows: TGTGCCAGTAGTATAGCCCCGGGACAGACCTACGAGCAGTACTTC.